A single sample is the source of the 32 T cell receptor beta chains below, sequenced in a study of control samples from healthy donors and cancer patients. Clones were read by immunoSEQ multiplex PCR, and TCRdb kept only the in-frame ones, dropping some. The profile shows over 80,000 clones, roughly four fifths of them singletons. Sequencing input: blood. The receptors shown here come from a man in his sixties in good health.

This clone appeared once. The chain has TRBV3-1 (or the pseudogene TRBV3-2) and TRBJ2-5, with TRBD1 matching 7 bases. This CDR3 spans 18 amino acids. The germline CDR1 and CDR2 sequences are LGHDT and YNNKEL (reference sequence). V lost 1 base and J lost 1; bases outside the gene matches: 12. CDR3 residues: CASSQGSGTASSQETQYF. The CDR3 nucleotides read TGTGCCAGCAGCCAAGGCTCCGGGACAGCTTCTTCCCAAGAGACCCAGTACTTC.

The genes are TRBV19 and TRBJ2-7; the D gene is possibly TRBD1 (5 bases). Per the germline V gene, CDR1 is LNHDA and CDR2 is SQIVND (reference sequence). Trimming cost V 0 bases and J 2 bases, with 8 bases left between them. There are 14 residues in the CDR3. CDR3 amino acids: CASSIEAGPYEQYF. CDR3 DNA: TGTGCCAGTAGTATAGAAGCAGGGCCCTACGAGCAGTACTTC.

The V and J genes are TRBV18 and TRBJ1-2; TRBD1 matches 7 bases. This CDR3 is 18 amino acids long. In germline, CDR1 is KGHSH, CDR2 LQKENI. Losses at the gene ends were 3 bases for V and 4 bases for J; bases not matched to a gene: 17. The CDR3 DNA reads TGTGCCAGCTCACCGATACCGGGACAGTCCAGTGAGGGCTATGGCTACACCTTC. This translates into CASSPIPGQSSEGYGYTF.

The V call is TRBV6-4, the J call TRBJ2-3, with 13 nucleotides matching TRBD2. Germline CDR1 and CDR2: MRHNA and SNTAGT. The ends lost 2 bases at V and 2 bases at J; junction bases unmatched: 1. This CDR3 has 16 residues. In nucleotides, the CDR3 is TGTGCCAGCAGTGACACTAGCGGGGGGGCCACAGATACGCAGTATTTT. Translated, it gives CASSDTSGGATDTQYF.

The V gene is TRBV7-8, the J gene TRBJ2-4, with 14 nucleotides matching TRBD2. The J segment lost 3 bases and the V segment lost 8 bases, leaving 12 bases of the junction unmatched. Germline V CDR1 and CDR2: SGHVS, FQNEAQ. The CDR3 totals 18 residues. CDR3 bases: TGTGCCAGCGCGTTTCCGGGACTAGCGGGAGTAGACAAAAACATTCAGTACTTC. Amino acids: CASAFPGLAGVDKNIQYF.

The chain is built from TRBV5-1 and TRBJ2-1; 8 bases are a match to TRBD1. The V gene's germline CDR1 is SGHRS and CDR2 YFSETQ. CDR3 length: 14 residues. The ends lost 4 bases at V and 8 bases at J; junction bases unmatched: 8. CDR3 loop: CASSRTGRFDEQFF. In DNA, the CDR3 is TGCGCCAGCAGCAGGACAGGGCGGTTCGATGAGCAGTTCTTC.

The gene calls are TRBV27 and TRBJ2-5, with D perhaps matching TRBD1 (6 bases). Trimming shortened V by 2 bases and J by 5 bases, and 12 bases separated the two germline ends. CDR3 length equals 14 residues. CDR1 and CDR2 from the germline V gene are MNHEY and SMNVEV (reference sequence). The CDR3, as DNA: TGTGCCAGCAGTTTAAGGGGGACCTGGGAGACCCAGTACTTC. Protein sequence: CASSLRGTWETQYF.

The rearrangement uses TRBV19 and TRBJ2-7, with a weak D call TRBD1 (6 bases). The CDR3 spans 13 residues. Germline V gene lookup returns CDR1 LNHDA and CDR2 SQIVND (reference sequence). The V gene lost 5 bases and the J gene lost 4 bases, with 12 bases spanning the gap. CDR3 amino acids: CASSVGAKYEQYF. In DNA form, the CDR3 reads TGTGCCAGTAGTGTGGGGGCTAAATACGAGCAGTACTTC.

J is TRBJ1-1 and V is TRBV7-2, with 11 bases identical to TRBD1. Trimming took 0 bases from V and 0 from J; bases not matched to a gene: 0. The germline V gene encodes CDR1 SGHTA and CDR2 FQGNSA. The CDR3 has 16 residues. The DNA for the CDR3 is TGTGCCAGCAGCTTAGCGGGACAGGGGGTGAACACTGAAGCTTTCTTT. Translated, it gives CASSLAGQGVNTEAFF.

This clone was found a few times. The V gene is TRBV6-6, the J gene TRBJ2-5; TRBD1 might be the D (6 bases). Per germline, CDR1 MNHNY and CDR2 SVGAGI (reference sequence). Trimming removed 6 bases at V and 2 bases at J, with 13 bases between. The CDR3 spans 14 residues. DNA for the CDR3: TGTGCCAGCAGCTACAGGGACGTTCAAGAGACCCAGTACTTC. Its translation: CASSYRDVQETQYF.

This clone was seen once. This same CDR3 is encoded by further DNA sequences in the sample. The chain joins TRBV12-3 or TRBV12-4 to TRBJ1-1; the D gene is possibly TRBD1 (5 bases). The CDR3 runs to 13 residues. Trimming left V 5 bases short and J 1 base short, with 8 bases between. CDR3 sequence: CASSLGPNTEAFF. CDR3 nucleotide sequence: TGTGCCAGCAGTCTGGGACCGAACACTGAAGCTTTCTTT.

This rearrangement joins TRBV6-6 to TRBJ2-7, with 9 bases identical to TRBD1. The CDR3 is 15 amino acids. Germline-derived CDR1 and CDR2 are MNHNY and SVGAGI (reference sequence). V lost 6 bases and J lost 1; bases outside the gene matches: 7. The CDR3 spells CASSPGTGFSYEQYF. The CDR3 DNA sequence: TGTGCCAGCAGCCCCGGGACAGGGTTTTCCTACGAGCAGTACTTC.

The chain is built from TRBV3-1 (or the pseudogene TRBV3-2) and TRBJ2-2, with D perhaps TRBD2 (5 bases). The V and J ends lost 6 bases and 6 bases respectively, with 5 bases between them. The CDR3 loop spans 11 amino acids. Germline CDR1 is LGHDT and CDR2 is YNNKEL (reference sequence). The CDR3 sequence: CASRAAGELFF. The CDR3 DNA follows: TGTGCCAGCAGAGCGGCCGGGGAGCTGTTTTTT.

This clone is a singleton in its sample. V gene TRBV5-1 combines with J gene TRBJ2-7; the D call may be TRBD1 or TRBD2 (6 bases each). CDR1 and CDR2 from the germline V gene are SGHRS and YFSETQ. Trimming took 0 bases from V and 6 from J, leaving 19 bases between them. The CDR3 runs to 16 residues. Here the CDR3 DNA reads TGCGCCAGCAGCTTGGTTGGGGGGCTAAGTTCTGGCGAGCAGTACTTC. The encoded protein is CASSLVGGLSSGEQYF.

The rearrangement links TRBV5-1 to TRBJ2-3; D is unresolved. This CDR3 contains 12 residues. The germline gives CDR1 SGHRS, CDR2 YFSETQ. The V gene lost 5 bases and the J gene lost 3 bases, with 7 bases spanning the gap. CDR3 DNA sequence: TGCGCCAGCAGGTCCAGTACAGATACGCAGTATTTT. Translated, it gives CASRSSTDTQYF.

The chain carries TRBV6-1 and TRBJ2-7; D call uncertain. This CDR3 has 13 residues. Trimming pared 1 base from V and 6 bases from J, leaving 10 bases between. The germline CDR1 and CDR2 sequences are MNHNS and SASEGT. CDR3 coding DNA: TGTGCCAGCAGTGAAGTTACGGCCGGCGAGCAGTACTTC. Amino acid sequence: CASSEVTAGEQYF.

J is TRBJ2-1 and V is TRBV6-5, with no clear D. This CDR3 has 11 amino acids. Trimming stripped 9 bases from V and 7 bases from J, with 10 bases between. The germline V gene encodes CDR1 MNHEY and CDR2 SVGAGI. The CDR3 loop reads CASSRRNEQFF. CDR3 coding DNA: TGTGCCAGTTCCCGTAGGAATGAGCAGTTCTTC.

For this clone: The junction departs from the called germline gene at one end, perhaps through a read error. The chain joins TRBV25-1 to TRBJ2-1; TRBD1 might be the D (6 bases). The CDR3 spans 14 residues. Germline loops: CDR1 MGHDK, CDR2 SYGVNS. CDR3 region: CANSVLRGTNEQFF. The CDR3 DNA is TGTGCCAACAGTGTCCTCAGGGGTACCAATGAGCAGTTCTTC.

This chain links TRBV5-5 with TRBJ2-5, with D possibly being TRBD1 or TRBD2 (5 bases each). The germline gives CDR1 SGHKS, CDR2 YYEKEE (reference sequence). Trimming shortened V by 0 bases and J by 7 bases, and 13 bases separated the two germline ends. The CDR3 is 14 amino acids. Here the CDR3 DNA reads TGTGCCAGCAGCTTGGATGCCAGGGCGGGGACCCAGTACTTC. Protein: CASSLDARAGTQYF.

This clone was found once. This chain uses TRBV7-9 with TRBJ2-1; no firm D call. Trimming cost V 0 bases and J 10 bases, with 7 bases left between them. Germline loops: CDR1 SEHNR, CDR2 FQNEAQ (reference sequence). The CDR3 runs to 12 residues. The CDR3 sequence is CASSLALREQFF. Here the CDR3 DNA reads TGTGCCAGCAGCTTAGCGCTTAGGGAGCAGTTCTTC.

The CDR3 bases are TGTGCCTGGAGTGCACAGGGTTCGGGCGGCTACACCTTC. Translating gives CAWSAQGSGGYTF. This chain joins TRBV30 and TRBJ1-2; possibly TRBD1 for D (6 bases). This CDR3 has 13 residues. Between the trimmed V and J ends, which lost 1 base and 8 bases, there was a span of 14 bases. The germline CDR1 and CDR2 sequences are GTSNPN and SVGIG (reference sequence). Combining the CDR3 with reference TRBV30 and TRBJ1-2 gives the whole variable domain SQTIHQWPATLVQPVGSPLSLECTVEGTSNPNLYWYRQAAGRGLQLLFYSVGIGQISSEVPQNLSASRPQDRQFILSSKKLLLSDSGFYLCAWSAQGSGGYTFGSGTRLTVV.

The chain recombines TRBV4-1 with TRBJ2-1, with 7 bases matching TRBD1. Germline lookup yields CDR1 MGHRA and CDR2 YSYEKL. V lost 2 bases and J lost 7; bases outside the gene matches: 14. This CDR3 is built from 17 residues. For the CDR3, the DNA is TGCGCCAGCAGCCAACCCCACCTCGGTGAGGGGGCAAATGAGCAGTTCTTC. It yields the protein CASSQPHLGEGANEQFF.

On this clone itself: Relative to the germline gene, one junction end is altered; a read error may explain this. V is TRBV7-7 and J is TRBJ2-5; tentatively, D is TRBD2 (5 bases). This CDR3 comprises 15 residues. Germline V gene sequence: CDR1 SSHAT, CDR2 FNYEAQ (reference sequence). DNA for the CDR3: TGTGCTAGCAGCTTAGGGCTCGGGCGCGGGGAGACCCAGTACTTC. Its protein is CASSLGLGRGETQYF.

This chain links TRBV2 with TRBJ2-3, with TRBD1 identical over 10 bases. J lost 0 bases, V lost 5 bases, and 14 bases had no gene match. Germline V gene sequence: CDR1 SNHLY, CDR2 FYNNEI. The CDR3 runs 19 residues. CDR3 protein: CASSRLGQGNPTSTDTQYF. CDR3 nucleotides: TGTGCCAGCAGTCGCTTGGGACAGGGGAACCCTACTAGCACAGATACGCAGTATTTT.

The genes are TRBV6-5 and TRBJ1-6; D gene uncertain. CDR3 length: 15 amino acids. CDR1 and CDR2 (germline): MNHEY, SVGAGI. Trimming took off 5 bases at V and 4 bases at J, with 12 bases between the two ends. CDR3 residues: CASSHLGGYNSPLHF. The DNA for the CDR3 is TGTGCCAGCAGTCACCTGGGAGGATATAATTCACCCCTCCACTTT.

CDR3 in amino acids: CASSPPAGGPEEQYF. As DNA, the CDR3 is TGTGCCAGCTCACCACCCGCGGGAGGGCCGGAAGAGCAGTACTTC. The rearrangement links TRBV18 to TRBJ2-7; 9 positions agree with TRBD2. The germline gives CDR1 KGHSH, CDR2 LQKENI. With V trimmed by 0 bases and J by 7 bases, 7 bases remained unmatched. This CDR3 spans 15 amino acids.

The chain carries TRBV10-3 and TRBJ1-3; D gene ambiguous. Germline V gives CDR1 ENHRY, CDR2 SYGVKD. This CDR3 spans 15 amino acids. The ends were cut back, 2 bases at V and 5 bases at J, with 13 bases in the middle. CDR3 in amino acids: CAISEDRITRNTIYF. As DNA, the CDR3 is TGTGCCATCAGTGAGGATCGGATAACAAGAAACACCATATATTTT.

CDR3 region: CASSLYWGSEAFF. CDR3 DNA: TGTGCCAGCAGCTTATATTGGGGTAGTGAAGCTTTCTTT. The V and J genes are TRBV7-8 and TRBJ1-1; D is ambiguous. Trimming shortened V by 2 bases and J by 7 bases, and 11 bases separated the two germline ends. The CDR3 sequence is 13 residues long. CDR1 is SGHVS and CDR2 is FQNEAQ in the germline V gene.

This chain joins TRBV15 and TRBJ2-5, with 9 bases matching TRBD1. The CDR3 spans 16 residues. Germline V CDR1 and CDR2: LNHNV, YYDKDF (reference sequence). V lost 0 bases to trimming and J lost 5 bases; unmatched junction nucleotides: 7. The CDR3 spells CATSRDIGTGMETQYF. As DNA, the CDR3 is TGTGCCACCAGCAGAGATATTGGGACAGGGATGGAGACCCAGTACTTC.

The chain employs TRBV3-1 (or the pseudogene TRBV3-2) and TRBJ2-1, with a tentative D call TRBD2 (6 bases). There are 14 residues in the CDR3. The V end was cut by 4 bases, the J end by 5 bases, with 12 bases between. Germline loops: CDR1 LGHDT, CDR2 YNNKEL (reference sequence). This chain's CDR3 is CASSPGLVNNEQFF. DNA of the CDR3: TGTGCCAGCAGCCCGGGACTTGTAAACAATGAGCAGTTCTTC.

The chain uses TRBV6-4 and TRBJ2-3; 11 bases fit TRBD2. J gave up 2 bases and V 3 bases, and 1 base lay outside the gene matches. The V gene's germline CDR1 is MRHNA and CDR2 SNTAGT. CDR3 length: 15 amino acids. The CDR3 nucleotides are TGTGCCAGCAGTGATAGCGGGGGGGCCACAGATACGCAGTATTTT. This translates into CASSDSGGATDTQYF.

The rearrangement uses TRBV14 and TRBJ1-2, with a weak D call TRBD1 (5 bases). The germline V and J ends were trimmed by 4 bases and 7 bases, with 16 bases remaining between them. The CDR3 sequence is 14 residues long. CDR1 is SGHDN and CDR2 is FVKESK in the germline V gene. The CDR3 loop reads CASSLNQGGLGYTF. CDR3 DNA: TGTGCCAGCAGCCTCAATCAGGGAGGGCTTGGCTACACCTTC.